This T cell receptor (beta chain) came from a study of blood T cell repertoires in COVID-19. Study at large: Material from acute and convalescent COVID-19 was sourced from the United States, Italy and Spain. T cells, B-cell-depleted T cells, or PBMCs provided the cDNA or gDNA that served as material.

V gave up 0 bases and J gave up 5 bases, with 13 bases separating them. Germline loops: CDR1 SGHTA, CDR2 FQGNSA. The CDR3 totals 15 residues. Original processing notes: Estimates of nucleated cell counts were drawn from the amplification of reference gene primers. The method was immunoSEQ multiplex PCR; TCRdb's version includes in-frame clones alone and lacks a portion of them. The DNA gave D and trimming, while V, J and clone size come from that table. The table includes around 300,000 clones, over 75% detected once. This clone appeared a single time. This TCR derives from a man aged 50 or older with active or convalescent COVID-19. Sequenced sample: peripheral blood. This chain joins TRBV7-2 and TRBJ1-2, with D possibly being TRBD1 (5 bases). This CDR3 is CASSLAFGGEYGYTF. The CDR3 bases are TGTGCCAGCAGCTTAGCTTTCGGGGGTGAATATGGCTACACCTTC. Full variable domain (rest looked up from reference TRBV7-2 and TRBJ1-2): GAGVSQSPSNKVTEKGKDVELRCDPISGHTALYWYRQSLGQGLEFLIYFQGNSAPDKSGLPSDRFSAERTGGSVSTLTIQRTQQEDSAVYLCASSLAFGGEYGYTFGSGTRLTVV.